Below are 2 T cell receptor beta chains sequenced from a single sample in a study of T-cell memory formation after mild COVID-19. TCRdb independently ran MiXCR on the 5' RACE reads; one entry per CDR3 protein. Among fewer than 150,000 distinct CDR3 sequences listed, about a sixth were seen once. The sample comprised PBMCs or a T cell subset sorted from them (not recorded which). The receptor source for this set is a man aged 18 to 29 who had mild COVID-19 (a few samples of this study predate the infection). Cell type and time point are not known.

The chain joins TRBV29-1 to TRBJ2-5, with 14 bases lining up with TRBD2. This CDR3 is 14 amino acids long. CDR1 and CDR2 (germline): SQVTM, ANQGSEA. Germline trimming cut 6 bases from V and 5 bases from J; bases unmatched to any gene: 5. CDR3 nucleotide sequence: TGCAGCGTGGGGACTAGCGGGGGCCGGGAGACCCAGTACTTC. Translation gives CSVGTSGGRETQYF.

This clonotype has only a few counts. The CDR3 region has the DNA TGTGCCAGCAGTCCCCAAACAGGGGAAGGCTACACCTTC. It translates to CASSPQTGEGYTF. This chain links TRBV2 with TRBJ1-2, with 7 bases matching TRBD1. J gave up 8 bases and V 5 bases, and 8 bases lay outside the gene matches. This CDR3 has 13 residues. Germline V gene lookup returns CDR1 SNHLY and CDR2 FYNNEI.